This TCR beta chain was recorded in a study of T cell responses to AZD1222 COVID-19 vaccine. Findings and caveats of the study: Clonal diversity may have been underestimated in mostly white British donors. Seropositive AZD1222 recipients at baseline numbered only 6 or 7. The repertoires were collected only after the peak T cell response. Reports say nearly half of spike-specific TCRs go after unmutated variant regions.

The V and J ends lost 4 bases and 7 bases, in that order; junction bases with no gene match: 8. The CDR3 totals 15 residues. CDR1 and CDR2 (germline): SGHAT, FQNNGV. Some clones are missing from TCRdb's copy, which holds only in-frame ones; the method was immunoSEQ multiplex PCR. The repertoire has 150,000 to 180,000 clones, roughly 90% of them found once; the top ten carry 5.5%. Turning to this clone: Antigen unknown.

This chain uses TRBV11-2 with TRBJ2-1; 9 bases are shared with TRBD1. The TCR was taken from an adult in good health. Source: peripheral blood, taken on day 0 of MenACWY control vaccination. The CDR3 DNA reads as TGTGCCAGCAGCTCGGGACAGGGTAATGTTAATGAGCAGTTCTTC. The encoded protein is CASSSGQGNVNEQFF.